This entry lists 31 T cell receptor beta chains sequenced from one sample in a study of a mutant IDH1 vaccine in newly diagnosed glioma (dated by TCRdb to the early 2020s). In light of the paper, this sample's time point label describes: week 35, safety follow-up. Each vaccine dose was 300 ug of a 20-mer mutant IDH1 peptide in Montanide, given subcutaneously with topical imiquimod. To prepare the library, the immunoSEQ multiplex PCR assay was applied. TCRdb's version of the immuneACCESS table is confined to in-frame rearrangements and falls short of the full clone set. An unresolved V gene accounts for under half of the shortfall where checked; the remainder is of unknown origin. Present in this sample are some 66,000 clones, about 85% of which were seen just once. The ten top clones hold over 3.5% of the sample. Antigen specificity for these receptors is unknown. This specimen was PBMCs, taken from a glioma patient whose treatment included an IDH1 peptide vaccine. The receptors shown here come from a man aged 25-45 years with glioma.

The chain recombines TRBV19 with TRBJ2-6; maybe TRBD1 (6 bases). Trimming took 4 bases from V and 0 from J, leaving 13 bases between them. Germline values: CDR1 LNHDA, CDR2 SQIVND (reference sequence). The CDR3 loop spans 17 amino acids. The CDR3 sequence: CASSTNTGTSGANVLTF. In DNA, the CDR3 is TGTGCCAGTAGTACAAACACAGGGACCTCTGGGGCCAACGTCCTGACTTTC. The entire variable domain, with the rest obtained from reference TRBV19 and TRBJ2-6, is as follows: DGGITQSPKYLFRKEGQNVTLSCEQNLNHDAMYWYRQDPGQGLRLIYYSQIVNDFQKGDIAEGYSVSREKKESFPLTVTSAQKNPTAFYLCASSTNTGTSGANVLTFGAGSRLTVL.

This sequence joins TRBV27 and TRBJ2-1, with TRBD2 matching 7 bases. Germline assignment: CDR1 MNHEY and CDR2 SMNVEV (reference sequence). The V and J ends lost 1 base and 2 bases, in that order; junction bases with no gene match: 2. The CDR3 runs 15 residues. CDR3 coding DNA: TGTGCCAGCAGTTTATACAGCGGGGCCTACAATGAGCAGTTCTTC. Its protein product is CASSLYSGAYNEQFF.

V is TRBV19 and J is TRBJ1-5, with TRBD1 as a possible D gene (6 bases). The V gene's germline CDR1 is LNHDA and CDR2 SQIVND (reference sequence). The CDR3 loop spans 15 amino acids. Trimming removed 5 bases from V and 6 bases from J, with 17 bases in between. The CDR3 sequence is CASSFQDSNFQPQHF. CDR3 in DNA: TGTGCCAGTAGTTTTCAGGACAGTAACTTTCAGCCCCAGCATTTT.

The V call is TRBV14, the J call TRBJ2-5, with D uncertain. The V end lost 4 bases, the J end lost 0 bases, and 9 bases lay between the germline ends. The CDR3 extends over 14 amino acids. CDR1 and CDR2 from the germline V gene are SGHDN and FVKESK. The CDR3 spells CASSRGVYQETQYF. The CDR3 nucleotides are TGTGCCAGCAGCCGTGGGGTGTACCAAGAGACCCAGTACTTC.

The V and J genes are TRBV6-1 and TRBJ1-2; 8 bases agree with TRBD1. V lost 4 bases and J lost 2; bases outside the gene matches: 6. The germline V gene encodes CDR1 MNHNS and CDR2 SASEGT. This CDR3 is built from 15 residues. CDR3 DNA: TGTGCCAGCAGTGCGGAACGACAGGGGAACTATGGCTACACCTTC. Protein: CASSAERQGNYGYTF.

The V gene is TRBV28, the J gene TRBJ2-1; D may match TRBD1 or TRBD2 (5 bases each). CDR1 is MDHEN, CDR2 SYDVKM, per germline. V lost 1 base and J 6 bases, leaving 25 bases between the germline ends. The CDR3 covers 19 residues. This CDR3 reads CASSLSAGFGTLLGNEQFF. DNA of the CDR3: TGTGCCAGCAGTTTATCCGCCGGCTTCGGGACCCTCCTGGGCAATGAGCAGTTCTTC.

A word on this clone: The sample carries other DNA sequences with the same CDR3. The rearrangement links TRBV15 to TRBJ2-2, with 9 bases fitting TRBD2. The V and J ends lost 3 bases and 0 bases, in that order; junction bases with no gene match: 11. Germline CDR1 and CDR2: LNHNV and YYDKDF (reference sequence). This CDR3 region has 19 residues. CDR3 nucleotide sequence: TGTGCCACCAGCAGGATTGGGCTAGCGGGACTCTCGAACACCGGGGAGCTGTTTTTT. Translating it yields CATSRIGLAGLSNTGELFF.

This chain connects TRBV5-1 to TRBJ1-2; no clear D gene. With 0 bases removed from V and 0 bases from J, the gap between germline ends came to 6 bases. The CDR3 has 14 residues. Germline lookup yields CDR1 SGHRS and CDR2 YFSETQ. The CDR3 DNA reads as TGCGCCAGCAGCTTGGAACCCCCTAACTATGGCTACACCTTC. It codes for CASSLEPPNYGYTF.

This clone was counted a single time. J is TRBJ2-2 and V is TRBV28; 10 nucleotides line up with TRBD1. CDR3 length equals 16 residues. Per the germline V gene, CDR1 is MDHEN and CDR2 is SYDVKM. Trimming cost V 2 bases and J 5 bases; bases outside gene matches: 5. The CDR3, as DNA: TGTGCCAGCAGTTTACTTAGGACAGGGGGAACCGGGGAGCTGTTTTTT. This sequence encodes CASSLLRTGGTGELFF.

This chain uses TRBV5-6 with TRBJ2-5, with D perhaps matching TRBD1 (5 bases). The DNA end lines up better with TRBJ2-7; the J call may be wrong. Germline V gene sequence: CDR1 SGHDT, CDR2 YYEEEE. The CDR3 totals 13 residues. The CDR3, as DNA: TGTGCCAGCAGCTTCTCCAGGGTTCTCGAGCAGTACTTC. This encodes CASSFSRVLEQYF.

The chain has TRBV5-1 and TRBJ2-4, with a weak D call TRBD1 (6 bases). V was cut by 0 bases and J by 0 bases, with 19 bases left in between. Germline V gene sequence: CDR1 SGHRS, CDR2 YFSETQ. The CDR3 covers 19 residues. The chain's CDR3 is CASSLADWTDSLAKNIQYF. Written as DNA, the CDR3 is TGCGCCAGCAGCTTGGCCGATTGGACAGATTCTTTAGCCAAAAACATTCAGTACTTC.

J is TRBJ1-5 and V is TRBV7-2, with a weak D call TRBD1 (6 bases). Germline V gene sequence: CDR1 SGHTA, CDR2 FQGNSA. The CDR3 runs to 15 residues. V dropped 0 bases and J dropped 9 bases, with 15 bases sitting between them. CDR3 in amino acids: CASSLAGTRVRPQHF. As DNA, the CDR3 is TGTGCCAGCAGCTTAGCAGGGACAAGGGTGCGGCCCCAGCATTTT.

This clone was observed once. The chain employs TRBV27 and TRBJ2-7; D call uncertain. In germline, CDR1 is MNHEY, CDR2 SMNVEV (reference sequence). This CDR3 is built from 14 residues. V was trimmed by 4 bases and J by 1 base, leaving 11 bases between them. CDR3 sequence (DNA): TGTGCCAGCAGTTCATCAGGACCTTCCTACGAGCAGTACTTC. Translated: CASSSSGPSYEQYF.

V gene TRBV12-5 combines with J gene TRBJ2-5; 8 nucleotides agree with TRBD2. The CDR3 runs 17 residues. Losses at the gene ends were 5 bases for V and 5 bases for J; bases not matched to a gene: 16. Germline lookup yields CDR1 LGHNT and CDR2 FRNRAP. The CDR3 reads CASGPPRSGGPGETQYF. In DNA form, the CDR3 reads TGTGCTAGTGGTCCCCCCCGGAGCGGGGGACCCGGGGAGACCCAGTACTTC.

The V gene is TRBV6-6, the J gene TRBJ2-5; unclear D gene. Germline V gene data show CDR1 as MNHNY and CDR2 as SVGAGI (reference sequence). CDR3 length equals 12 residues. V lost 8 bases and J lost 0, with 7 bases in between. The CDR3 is CASRQYQETQYF. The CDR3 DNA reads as TGTGCCAGCCGCCAGTACCAAGAGACCCAGTACTTC.

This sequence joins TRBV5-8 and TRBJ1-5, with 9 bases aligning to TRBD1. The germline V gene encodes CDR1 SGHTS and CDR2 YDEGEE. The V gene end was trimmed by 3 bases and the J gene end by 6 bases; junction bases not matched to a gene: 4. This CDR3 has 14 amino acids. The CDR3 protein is CASSSGQGTQPQHF. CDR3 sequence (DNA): TGTGCCAGCAGCTCAGGACAGGGGACTCAGCCCCAGCATTTT.

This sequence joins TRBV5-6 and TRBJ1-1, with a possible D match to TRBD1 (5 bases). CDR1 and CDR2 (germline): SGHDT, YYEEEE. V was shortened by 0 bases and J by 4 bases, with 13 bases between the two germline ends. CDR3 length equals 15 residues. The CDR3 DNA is TGTGCCAGCAGCTTGGATGTACAGGCAGTCACTGAAGCTTTCTTT. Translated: CASSLDVQAVTEAFF.

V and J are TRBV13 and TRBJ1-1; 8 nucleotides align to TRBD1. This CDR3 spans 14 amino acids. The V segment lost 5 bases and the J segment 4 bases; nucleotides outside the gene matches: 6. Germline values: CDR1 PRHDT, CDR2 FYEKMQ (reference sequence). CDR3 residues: CASSPSTGGTEAFF. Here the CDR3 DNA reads TGTGCCAGCAGCCCAAGCACAGGGGGCACTGAAGCTTTCTTT.

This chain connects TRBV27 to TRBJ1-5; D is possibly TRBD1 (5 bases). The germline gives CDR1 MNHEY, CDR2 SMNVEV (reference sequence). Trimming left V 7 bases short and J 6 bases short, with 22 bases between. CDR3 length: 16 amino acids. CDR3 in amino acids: CASKSQGGRWSQPQHF. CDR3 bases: TGTGCCAGCAAATCCCAGGGAGGCCGGTGGAGTCAGCCCCAGCATTTT.

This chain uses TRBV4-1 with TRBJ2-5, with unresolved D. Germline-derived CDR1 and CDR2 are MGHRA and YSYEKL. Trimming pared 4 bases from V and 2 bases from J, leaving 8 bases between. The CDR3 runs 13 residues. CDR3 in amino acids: CASSLRRQETQYF. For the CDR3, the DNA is TGCGCCAGCAGCCTAAGACGGCAAGAGACCCAGTACTTC.

The CDR3 reads CASSDSSRGNTEAFF. The CDR3 nucleotides read TGTGCCAGCAGTGATTCTTCCAGGGGGAACACTGAAGCTTTCTTT. The rearrangement uses TRBV6-1 and TRBJ1-1, with a tentative D call TRBD1 (6 bases). V gave up 3 bases and J gave up 1 base, with 12 bases separating them. The CDR3 runs 15 residues. The germline V gene encodes CDR1 MNHNS and CDR2 SASEGT.

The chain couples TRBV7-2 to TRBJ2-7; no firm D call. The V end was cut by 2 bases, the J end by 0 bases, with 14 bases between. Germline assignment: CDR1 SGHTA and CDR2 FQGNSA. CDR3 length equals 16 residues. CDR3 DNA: TGTGCCAGCAGCTTATCTCCCAGGTCCGCCTCCTACGAGCAGTACTTC. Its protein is CASSLSPRSASYEQYF.

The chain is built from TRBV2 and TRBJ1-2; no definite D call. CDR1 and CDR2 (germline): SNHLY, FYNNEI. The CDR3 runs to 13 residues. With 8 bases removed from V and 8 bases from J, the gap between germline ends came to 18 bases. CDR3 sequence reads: CASFRADLAGYTF. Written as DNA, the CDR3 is TGTGCCAGCTTCCGTGCGGACCTTGCCGGCTACACCTTC.

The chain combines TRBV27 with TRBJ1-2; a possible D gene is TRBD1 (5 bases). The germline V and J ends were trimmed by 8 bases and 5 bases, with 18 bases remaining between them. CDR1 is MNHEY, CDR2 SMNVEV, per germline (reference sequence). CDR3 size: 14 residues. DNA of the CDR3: TGTGCCAGCGCTGGGGGGGGACTAACGTATGGCTACACCTTC. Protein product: CASAGGGLTYGYTF.

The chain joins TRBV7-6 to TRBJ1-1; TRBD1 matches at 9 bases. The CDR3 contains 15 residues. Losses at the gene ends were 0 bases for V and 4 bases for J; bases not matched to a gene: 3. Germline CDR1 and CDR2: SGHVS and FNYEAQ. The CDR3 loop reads CASSLATGGLTEAFF. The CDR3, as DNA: TGTGCCAGCAGCTTAGCAACAGGGGGCCTCACTGAAGCTTTCTTT.

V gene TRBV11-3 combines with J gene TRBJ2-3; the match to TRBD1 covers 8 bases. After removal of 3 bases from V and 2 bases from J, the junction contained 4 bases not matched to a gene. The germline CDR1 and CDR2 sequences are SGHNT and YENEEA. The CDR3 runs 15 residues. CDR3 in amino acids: CASSFGQGNTDTQYF. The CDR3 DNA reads TGTGCCAGCAGCTTCGGACAGGGTAACACAGATACGCAGTATTTT.

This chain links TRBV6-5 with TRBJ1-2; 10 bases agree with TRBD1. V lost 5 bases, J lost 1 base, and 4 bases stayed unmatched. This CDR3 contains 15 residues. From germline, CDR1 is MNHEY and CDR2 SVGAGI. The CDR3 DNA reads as TGTGCCAGCAGTGGGGGACAGGGGATTAACTATGGCTACACCTTC. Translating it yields CASSGGQGINYGYTF.

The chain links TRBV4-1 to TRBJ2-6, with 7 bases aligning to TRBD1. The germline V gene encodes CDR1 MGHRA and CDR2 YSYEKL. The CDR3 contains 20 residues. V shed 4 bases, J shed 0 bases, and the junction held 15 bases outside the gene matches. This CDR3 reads CASSPALNRGTTSGANVLTF. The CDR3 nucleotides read TGCGCCAGCAGCCCCGCGCTAAACAGGGGTACTACCTCTGGGGCCAACGTCCTGACTTTC.

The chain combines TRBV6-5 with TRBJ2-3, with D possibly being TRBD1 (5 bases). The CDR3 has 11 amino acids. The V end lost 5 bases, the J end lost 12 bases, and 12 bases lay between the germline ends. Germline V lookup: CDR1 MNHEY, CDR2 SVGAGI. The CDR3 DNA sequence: TGTGCCAGCAGTCCCAGGGCTAGACAGTATTTT. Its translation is CASSPRARQYF.

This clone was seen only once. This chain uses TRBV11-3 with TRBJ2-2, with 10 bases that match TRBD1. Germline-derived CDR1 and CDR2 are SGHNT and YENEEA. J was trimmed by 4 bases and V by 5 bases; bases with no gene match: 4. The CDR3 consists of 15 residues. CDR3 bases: TGTGCCAGCAGCCTTCGACAGGGGGCCACCGGGGAGCTGTTTTTT. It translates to CASSLRQGATGELFF.

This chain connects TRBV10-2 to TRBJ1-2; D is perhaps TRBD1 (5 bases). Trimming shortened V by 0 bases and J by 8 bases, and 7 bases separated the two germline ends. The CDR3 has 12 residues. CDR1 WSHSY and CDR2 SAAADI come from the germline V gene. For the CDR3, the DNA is TGCGCCAGCAGTGAGTCGGGGCAAGGCTACACCTTC. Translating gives CASSESGQGYTF.